Listed below are T cell receptor beta chains from one sample, sequenced in a study of cytomegalovirus exposure and HLA in healthy donors. TCRdb's table, derived via immunoSEQ multiplex PCR, lists solely in-frame clones and lacks some. The sample totals about 84,000 clones; its top ten clones hold 0.58%. Sequencing was performed on PBMCs. All receptors derive from a man aged 50-59 years in good health and CMV-seronegative. The CDR3 runs from the conserved cysteine through the conserved F or W. Each record gives: J gene, V gene, D gene, CDR3 DNA, CDR3 protein. A D gene is named only where the DNA matches it firmly.

J gene: TRBJ2-7
V gene: TRBV7-8
D gene: .
CDR3 DNA: TGTGCCAGCAGCTTAGCGTTCCGGGTCGAGCAGTACTTC
CDR3 protein: CASSLAFRVEQYF

J gene: TRBJ1-6
V gene: TRBV5-1
D gene: .
CDR3 DNA: TGCGCCAGCAGCTTCACCAGGGTCTATAATTCACCCCTCCACTTT
CDR3 protein: CASSFTRVYNSPLHF

J gene: TRBJ1-4
V gene: TRBV10-1
D gene: .
CDR3 DNA: TGCGCCAGCATCTACGAGTTCGGCTCCTTGGCCGGGACAAATAGCGAAAAACTGTTTTTT
CDR3 protein: CASIYEFGSLAGTNSEKLFF

J gene: TRBJ1-5
V gene: TRBV6-6
D gene: .
CDR3 DNA: TGTGCCAGCAGTCGACAGGTCAGCAATCAGCCCCAGCATTTT
CDR3 protein: CASSRQVSNQPQHF

J gene: TRBJ2-1
V gene: TRBV30
D gene: TRBD1
CDR3 DNA: TGTGCCTGGAACAGGGGGCAATACAATGAGCAGTTCTTC
CDR3 protein: CAWNRGQYNEQFF

J gene: TRBJ1-1
V gene: TRBV7-9
D gene: .
CDR3 DNA: TGTGCCAGCAGCTTAACCTGGGCAGACACTGAAGCTTTCTTT
CDR3 protein: CASSLTWADTEAFF

J gene: TRBJ1-3
V gene: TRBV4-2
D gene: .
CDR3 DNA: TGTGCCAGCAGCCAAGAGTCCGCTGGAAACACCATATATTTT
CDR3 protein: CASSQESAGNTIYF

J gene: TRBJ2-6
V gene: TRBV9
D gene: .
CDR3 DNA: TGTGCCAGCAGCGATGGACAGACACACAACGTCCTGACTTTC
CDR3 protein: CASSDGQTHNVLTF

J gene: TRBJ2-2
V gene: TRBV2
D gene: .
CDR3 DNA: TGTGCCAGCACCACAGGGTTTACCGGGGAGCTGTTTTTT
CDR3 protein: CASTTGFTGELFF

J gene: TRBJ2-2
V gene: TRBV9
D gene: .
CDR3 DNA: TGTGCCAGCAGCGTAGAGCGGACTCCCGCGAACACCGGGGAGCTGTTTTTT
CDR3 protein: CASSVERTPANTGELFF

J gene: TRBJ2-1
V gene: TRBV2
D gene: .
CDR3 DNA: TGTGCCAGCAGTGTCGGGTCGAGCTCCTACAATGAGCAGTTCTTC
CDR3 protein: CASSVGSSSYNEQFF

J gene: TRBJ2-7
V gene: TRBV6-5
D gene: TRBD1
CDR3 DNA: TGTGCCAGCAGGGCCGACAGGGGAATACGCGAGCAGTACTTC
CDR3 protein: CASRADRGIREQYF

J gene: TRBJ2-2
V gene: TRBV18
D gene: TRBD1
CDR3 DNA: TGTGCCAGCTCACCTGACAGGGGCGGGGAGCTGTTTTTT
CDR3 protein: CASSPDRGGELFF

J gene: TRBJ1-3
V gene: TRBV30
D gene: TRBD1
CDR3 DNA: TGTGCCTGCCGGACAGGTGCTGGAAACACCATATATTTT
CDR3 protein: CACRTGAGNTIYF

J gene: TRBJ2-1
V gene: TRBV27
D gene: .
CDR3 DNA: TGTGCCAGCAGTGTCTCGACTAGTTACAATGAGCAGTTCTTC
CDR3 protein: CASSVSTSYNEQFF

J gene: TRBJ1-2
V gene: TRBV28
D gene: .
CDR3 DNA: TGTGCCAGCAGTTCAACCCCATCATCTTCGGTTGGTGGCTACACCTTC
CDR3 protein: CASSSTPSSSVGGYTF

J gene: TRBJ1-6
V gene: TRBV28
D gene: .
CDR3 DNA: TGTGCCAGCAGTTTCCCAGGTGGTTCACCCCTCCACTTT
CDR3 protein: CASSFPGGSPLHF

J gene: TRBJ1-1
V gene: TRBV21-1
D gene: .
CDR3 DNA: TGTGCCAGCAGCCCGCGACAGAAGACGAACACTGAAGCTTTCTTT
CDR3 protein: CASSPRQKTNTEAFF

J gene: TRBJ2-2
V gene: TRBV2
D gene: TRBD1
CDR3 DNA: TGTGCCAGCAGAGGACAGGGGGCGATCGGGGAGCTGTTTTTT
CDR3 protein: CASRGQGAIGELFF

J gene: TRBJ2-5
V gene: TRBV5-6
D gene: TRBD1
CDR3 DNA: TGTGCCAGCAGCCGAGACACCACAGGGGGGGAGACCCAGTACTTC
CDR3 protein: CASSRDTTGGETQYF

J gene: TRBJ1-3
V gene: TRBV6-1
D gene: .
CDR3 DNA: TGTGCCAGCGTCTCATCACACTCTGGAAACACCATATATTTT
CDR3 protein: CASVSSHSGNTIYF

J gene: TRBJ1-3
V gene: TRBV5-4
D gene: .
CDR3 DNA: TGTGCCAGCAGCTTGGACGGGTCCCCCGGAAACACCATATATTTT
CDR3 protein: CASSLDGSPGNTIYF

J gene: TRBJ2-7
V gene: TRBV7-9
D gene: .
CDR3 DNA: TGTGCCAGCAGCCCTTATGGACAGACCTACGAGCAGTACTTC
CDR3 protein: CASSPYGQTYEQYF

J gene: TRBJ1-1
V gene: TRBV30
D gene: .
CDR3 DNA: TGTGCCTGGAGTGTACGGGGGGGAGCTTTCTTT
CDR3 protein: CAWSVRGGAFF

J gene: TRBJ1-2
V gene: TRBV6-5
D gene: .
CDR3 DNA: TGTGCCAGCAGTTACTTGAGGGTGCGGGGCTACACCTTC
CDR3 protein: CASSYLRVRGYTF

J gene: TRBJ1-5
V gene: TRBV30
D gene: TRBD1
CDR3 DNA: TGTGCCTGGAGTGGACAGGGGGATCAGCCCCAGCATTTT
CDR3 protein: CAWSGQGDQPQHF

J gene: TRBJ2-3
V gene: TRBV5-4
D gene: .
CDR3 DNA: TGTGCCAGCAGCTTACCCAGGGGCACAGATACGCAGTATTTT
CDR3 protein: CASSLPRGTDTQYF

J gene: TRBJ2-5
V gene: TRBV7-2
D gene: .
CDR3 DNA: TGTGCCAGCAGCTTAGCGACGACAGGGACCCAGTACTTC
CDR3 protein: CASSLATTGTQYF

J gene: TRBJ2-7
V gene: TRBV5-4
D gene: .
CDR3 DNA: TGTGCCAGCAGCTCCCGGGGAAGCGGCTACGAGCAGTACTTC
CDR3 protein: CASSSRGSGYEQYF

J gene: TRBJ2-3
V gene: TRBV7-7
D gene: TRBD1
CDR3 DNA: TGTGCTAGCAGCTTATCCCGGGACAGGGGGGGGACGCAGTATTTT
CDR3 protein: CASSLSRDRGGTQYF

J gene: TRBJ1-2
V gene: TRBV9
D gene: TRBD1
CDR3 DNA: TGTGCCGGGCGGACAGGTGTTTATGGCTACACCTTC
CDR3 protein: CAGRTGVYGYTF

J gene: TRBJ2-5
V gene: TRBV4-1
D gene: TRBD2
CDR3 DNA: TGCGCCAGCAGCCCGATAACCCGGGGGGGCAGAGAGACCCAGTACTTC
CDR3 protein: CASSPITRGGRETQYF